This entry lists 16 T cell receptor beta chains sequenced from one sample in a study of T cell responses to AZD1222 COVID-19 vaccine. Using immunoSEQ multiplex PCR, the repertoire was profiled, and TCRdb retains in-frame clones only, with some absent. The sample lists approximately 120,000 clones, 75% to 90% seen once, with roughly 4% in the top ten. The input for sequencing was peripheral blood, taken 28 days after the second AZD1222 dose. All receptors derive from an adult who received the AZD1222 COVID-19 vaccine.

The genes are TRBV11-2 and TRBJ2-3; 10 positions match TRBD2. This CDR3 is built from 14 residues. J was trimmed by 3 bases and V by 6 bases; bases with no gene match: 3. In germline, CDR1 is SGHAT, CDR2 FQNNGV. The CDR3 sequence: CASSFSGGTDTQYF. CDR3 sequence (DNA): TGTGCCAGCAGTTTTAGCGGGGGGACAGATACGCAGTATTTT.

This clone was seen only a few times. The chain recombines TRBV4-1 with TRBJ2-5, with D unresolved. This CDR3 region has 16 residues. The ends were cut back, 1 base at V and 5 bases at J, with 17 bases in the middle. The germline CDR1 and CDR2 sequences are MGHRA and YSYEKL. The CDR3 loop reads CASSQVITTFAETQYF. The CDR3 DNA reads as TGCGCCAGCAGCCAAGTCATAACGACCTTCGCGGAGACCCAGTACTTC.

This clone was observed many times. The V and J genes are TRBV5-4 and TRBJ1-4; D possibly corresponds to TRBD1 (6 bases). Germline loops: CDR1 SGHNT, CDR2 YYREEE (reference sequence). Trimming cost V 3 bases and J 8 bases, with 20 bases left between them. The CDR3 has 16 residues. CDR3 loop: CASSSGTRGIGEKLFF. CDR3 coding DNA: TGTGCCAGCAGCTCAGGAACCAGGGGTATTGGAGAAAAACTGTTTTTT.

The chain is built from TRBV28 and TRBJ2-5; D is perhaps TRBD2 (5 bases). Germline values: CDR1 MDHEN, CDR2 SYDVKM. The CDR3 has 14 amino acids. V lost 3 bases and J lost 5, with 13 bases in between. CDR3 coding DNA: TGTGCCAGCAGTTTTGCGGCTAGCAGGGAGACCCAGTACTTC. This codes for CASSFAASRETQYF.

V is TRBV6-5 and J is TRBJ1-3, with D perhaps matching TRBD1 (5 bases). Trimming stripped 6 bases from V and 6 bases from J, with 12 bases between. CDR1 is MNHEY and CDR2 is SVGAGI in the germline V gene. The CDR3 extends over 13 amino acids. The DNA for the CDR3 is TGTGCCAGCAGAAACGTAGGGGTAAACACCATATATTTT. It yields the protein CASRNVGVNTIYF.

The chain couples TRBV6-2 or TRBV6-3 to TRBJ1-1, with no clear D. The germline gives CDR1 MNHEY, CDR2 SVGEGT. The CDR3 extends over 14 amino acids. Trimming cost V 0 bases and J 1 base, with 6 bases left between them. CDR3 DNA: TGTGCCAGCAGTTACTCTAGGAAGAACACTGAAGCTTTCTTT. Translation gives CASSYSRKNTEAFF.

This chain links TRBV5-6 with TRBJ2-1, with 9 bases aligning to TRBD1. The V and J ends lost 4 bases and 10 bases, in that order; junction bases with no gene match: 6. This CDR3 has 13 amino acids. Germline CDR1 SGHDT, CDR2 YYEEEE. CDR3 protein: CASSGTGPIEQFF. The CDR3 bases are TGTGCCAGCAGCGGGACAGGGCCGATAGAGCAGTTCTTC.

J is TRBJ1-3 and V is TRBV6-1; D possibly corresponds to TRBD1 (5 bases). With 6 bases removed from V and 1 base from J, the gap between germline ends came to 22 bases. Germline V lookup: CDR1 MNHNS, CDR2 SASEGT. The CDR3 length is 18 residues. The CDR3 nucleotides are TGTGCCAGCAGGGAACGCGAAGGAGGGGATAAGTCTGGAAACACCATATATTTT. Amino acid sequence: CASREREGGDKSGNTIYF.

The chain is built from TRBV9 and TRBJ1-1; D is undetermined. V shed 0 bases and J shed 6 bases, with 12 bases lying between them. CDR3 length equals 14 residues. Germline V lookup: CDR1 SGDLS, CDR2 YYNGEE. CDR3 coding DNA: TGTGCCAGCAGCGTAGCTCTGGGTTTGGCTGAAGCTTTCTTT. This sequence encodes CASSVALGLAEAFF. The full variable domain, with the rest looked up from reference TRBV9 and TRBJ1-1, is DSGVTQTPKHLITATGQRVTLRCSPRSGDLSVYWYQQSLDQGLQFLIQYYNGEERAKGNILERFSAQQFPDLHSELNLSSLELGDSALYFCASSVALGLAEAFFGQGTRLTVV.

Here the CDR3 reads CASSFLGEGTEAFF. The CDR3 bases are TGTGCCAGCAGCTTCTTGGGTGAGGGCACTGAAGCTTTCTTT. J is TRBJ1-1 and V is TRBV7-9, with D unresolved. Germline assignment: CDR1 SEHNR and CDR2 FQNEAQ (reference sequence). The CDR3 loop spans 14 amino acids. V lost 3 bases and J 4 bases, leaving 12 bases between the germline ends.

The V call is TRBV27, the J call TRBJ2-3; no firm D call. Trimming pared 10 bases from V and 6 bases from J, leaving 23 bases between. This CDR3 contains 15 residues. The germline V gene has CDR1 MNHEY and CDR2 SMNVEV (reference sequence). The CDR3 spells CATSSRDVRGDTQYF. CDR3 coding DNA: TGTGCCACCTCATCACGTGACGTGCGTGGGGATACGCAGTATTTT.

The rearrangement joins TRBV25-1 to TRBJ1-4; tentative D call: TRBD1 (6 bases). The CDR3 runs to 16 residues. CDR1 and CDR2 (germline): MGHDK, SYGVNS. Trimming shortened V by 2 bases and J by 4 bases, and 14 bases separated the two germline ends. In DNA form, the CDR3 reads TGTGCCAGCAGTGAACGACACACAGGGTTTAATGAAAAACTGTTTTTT. Translated, it gives CASSERHTGFNEKLFF.

The chain uses TRBV5-4 and TRBJ2-5; 7 nucleotides agree with TRBD2. The CDR3 is 16 amino acids. V lost 0 bases to trimming and J lost 4 bases; unmatched junction nucleotides: 9. Germline V gene sequence: CDR1 SGHNT, CDR2 YYREEE (reference sequence). CDR3: CASSLVGGRGRETQYF. The CDR3 nucleotides read TGTGCCAGCAGCTTGGTTGGCGGGCGGGGGAGAGAGACCCAGTACTTC.

This clone was counted only a few times. As DNA, the CDR3 is TGTGCCAGCAGCCCCGGAGCGGGTGAAGCTTTCTTT. Translated: CASSPGAGEAFF. V usage is TRBV9 and J usage is TRBJ1-1; D uncertain. From germline, CDR1 is SGDLS and CDR2 YYNGEE. The CDR3 extends over 12 amino acids. V lost 4 bases, J lost 7 bases, and 11 bases lay in between.

This chain connects TRBV18 to TRBJ1-2; 11 bases match TRBD1. The CDR3 is 13 residues long. Germline CDR1 reads KGHSH; CDR2 reads LQKENI. The trim removed 6 bases at V and 6 bases at J, leaving 3 bases unmatched. DNA of the CDR3: TGTGCCAGCTCCGCGGGACAGGGGGATGGCTACACCTTC. Amino acids: CASSAGQGDGYTF.

This chain connects TRBV3-1 (or the pseudogene TRBV3-2) to TRBJ2-1; 7 positions agree with TRBD2. V trimming: 6 bases; J trimming: 1 base; junction bases outside the gene matches: 6. The CDR3 sequence is 15 residues long. Per the germline V gene, CDR1 is LGHDT and CDR2 is YNNKEL (reference sequence). CDR3 DNA: TGTGCCAGCAGGGAGTGGGGGGGGTCCTACAATGAGCAGTTCTTC. It translates to CASREWGGSYNEQFF.